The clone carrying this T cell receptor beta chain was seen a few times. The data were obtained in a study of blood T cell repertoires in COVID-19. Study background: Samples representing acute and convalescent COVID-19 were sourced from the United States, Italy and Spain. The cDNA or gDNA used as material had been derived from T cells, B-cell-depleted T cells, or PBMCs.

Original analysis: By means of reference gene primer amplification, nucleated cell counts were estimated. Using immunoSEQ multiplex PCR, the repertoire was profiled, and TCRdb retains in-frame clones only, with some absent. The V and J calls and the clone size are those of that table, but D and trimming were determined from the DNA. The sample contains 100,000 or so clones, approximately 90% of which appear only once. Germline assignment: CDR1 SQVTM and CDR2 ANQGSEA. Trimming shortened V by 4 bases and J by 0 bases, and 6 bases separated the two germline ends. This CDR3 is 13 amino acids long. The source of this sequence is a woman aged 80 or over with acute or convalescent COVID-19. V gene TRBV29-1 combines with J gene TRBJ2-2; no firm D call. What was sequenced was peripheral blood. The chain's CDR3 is CSVGHANTGELFF. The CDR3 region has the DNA TGCAGCGTTGGACACGCGAACACCGGGGAGCTGTTTTTT.